These 32 T cell receptor beta chains were sequenced from one sample in a study of siplizumab effects on memory and regulatory T cells. Sequencing used immunoSEQ multiplex PCR; TCRdb keeps in-frame clones, though not all of them. The table has 99,000 or so clones, approximately 94% seen once. Sequencing used CD4+ T cells sorted from blood. The receptors come from a human donor in good health.

The V gene is TRBV7-6, the J gene TRBJ1-4; D is unclear. The germline gives CDR1 SGHVS, CDR2 FNYEAQ. The CDR3 consists of 13 residues. V was clipped by 0 bases and J by 7 bases, with 6 bases between them. The CDR3 reads CASSLALTEKLFF. The CDR3 DNA follows: TGTGCCAGCAGCTTAGCGCTAACTGAAAAACTGTTTTTT.

The V call is TRBV7-9, the J call TRBJ2-3; TRBD2 aligns across 11 bases. Trimming took 3 bases from V and 0 from J; bases not matched to a gene: 5. CDR1 SEHNR and CDR2 FQNEAQ come from the germline V gene (reference sequence). This CDR3 comprises 17 residues. CDR3 nucleotides: TGTGCCAGCAGCTTCCCGGGACTAGCGGTTAGCACAGATACGCAGTATTTT. Translated: CASSFPGLAVSTDTQYF.

This clone turned up a few times. This chain uses TRBV9 with TRBJ1-2; tentatively, D is TRBD1 (6 bases). The CDR3 extends over 15 amino acids. Per the germline V gene, CDR1 is SGDLS and CDR2 is YYNGEE. Trimming removed 2 bases at V and 4 bases at J, with 15 bases between. CDR3 sequence: CASSVGGVGGYGYTF. CDR3 DNA sequence: TGTGCCAGCAGCGTCGGGGGCGTGGGTGGCTATGGCTACACCTTC.

The chain has TRBV30 and TRBJ1-2; 7 bases are shared with TRBD1. Germline V gene data show CDR1 as GTSNPN and CDR2 as SVGIG (reference sequence). The CDR3 length is 15 residues. Trimming cost V 1 base and J 4 bases; bases outside gene matches: 9. CDR3 nucleotide sequence: TGTGCCTGGAGTGGCCACGACAGGGAAGGCTATGGCTACACCTTC. Its protein is CAWSGHDREGYGYTF.

There are a few counts of this clone. The chain combines TRBV6-5 with TRBJ1-5; D unresolved. V dropped 6 bases and J dropped 7 bases, with 16 bases sitting between them. Germline V CDR1 and CDR2: MNHEY, SVGAGI. This CDR3 comprises 14 residues. CDR3 protein: CASRGSGSYQPQHF. Here the CDR3 DNA reads TGTGCCAGCAGGGGAAGTGGAAGTTACCAGCCCCAGCATTTT.

The chain has TRBV6-1 and TRBJ1-2; TRBD1 aligns across 8 bases. CDR1 is MNHNS and CDR2 is SASEGT in the germline V gene. The J segment lost 1 base and the V segment lost 4 bases, leaving 8 bases of the junction unmatched. CDR3 length: 16 amino acids. The CDR3 DNA reads as TGTGCCAGCAGTGCCCGCCCAGGGGGCAGTAACTATGGCTACACCTTC. Translation: CASSARPGGSNYGYTF.

The chain uses TRBV13 and TRBJ2-7; D remains unclear. The CDR3 is made up of 11 amino acids. Germline V gives CDR1 PRHDT, CDR2 FYEKMQ (reference sequence). The V and J ends lost 1 base and 9 bases respectively, with 7 bases between them. CDR3: CASSLDERQYF. Here the CDR3 DNA reads TGTGCCAGCAGCTTAGATGAGCGGCAGTACTTC.

The rearrangement uses TRBV19 and TRBJ2-3; D gene ambiguous. Trimming took off 1 base at V and 2 bases at J, with 7 bases between the two ends. Germline assignment: CDR1 LNHDA and CDR2 SQIVND (reference sequence). The length of the CDR3 is 14 residues. As DNA, the CDR3 is TGTGCCAGTAGTATAGGAGGAACCACAGATACGCAGTATTTT. This codes for CASSIGGTTDTQYF.

CDR3 DNA sequence: TGCGCCAGCAGCTCCTGGTTAGGGCGAGCCTACGAGCAGTACTTC. Amino acid sequence: CASSSWLGRAYEQYF. V and J are TRBV5-1 and TRBJ2-7, with D hard to call. This CDR3 has 15 amino acids. Per germline, CDR1 SGHRS and CDR2 YFSETQ. Trimming cost V 3 bases and J 2 bases, with 15 bases left between them.

The V and J genes are TRBV6-1 and TRBJ1-3, with D tentatively TRBD1 (6 bases). The CDR3 covers 15 residues. Germline CDR1 is MNHNS and CDR2 is SASEGT. V lost 4 bases and J 4 bases, leaving 14 bases between the germline ends. The CDR3 spells CASSARTGMGNTIYF. The CDR3 DNA reads as TGTGCCAGCAGTGCCAGAACAGGGATGGGAAACACCATATATTTT.

The CDR3 DNA reads TGCAGCGTGGGACCTACAACTAATGAAAAACTGTTTTTT. It specifies CSVGPTTNEKLFF. The V gene is TRBV29-1, the J gene TRBJ1-4; D perhaps matches TRBD1 (5 bases). Per the germline V gene, CDR1 is SQVTM and CDR2 is ANQGSEA. CDR3 length equals 13 residues. V was trimmed by 6 bases and J by 0 bases, leaving 8 bases between them.

This chain links TRBV9 with TRBJ2-4; 10 nucleotides line up with TRBD2. The CDR3 loop spans 18 amino acids. Germline CDR1 is SGDLS and CDR2 is YYNGEE. Germline trimming cut 0 bases from V and 1 base from J; bases unmatched to any gene: 7. The CDR3 coding sequence is TGTGCCAGCAGCGTAGGCCTAGCGGGAGCTGGGGCCAAAAACATTCAGTACTTC. Protein sequence: CASSVGLAGAGAKNIQYF.

Here the CDR3 reads CAGSSGPETQYF. DNA for the CDR3: TGTGCCGGATCGTCGGGGCCGGAGACCCAGTACTTC. The rearrangement joins TRBV30 to TRBJ2-5, with D possibly called TRBD1 or TRBD2 (5 bases each). Germline CDR1 is GTSNPN and CDR2 is SVGIG (reference sequence). The CDR3 totals 12 residues. Trimming shortened V by 8 bases and J by 5 bases, and 15 bases separated the two germline ends. Supplemented by reference TRBV30 and TRBJ2-5, the full variable domain reads SQTIHQWPATLVQPVGSPLSLECTVEGTSNPNLYWYRQAAGRGLQLLFYSVGIGQISSEVPQNLSASRPQDRQFILSSKKLLLSDSGFYLCAGSSGPETQYFGPGTRLLVL.

The chain couples TRBV10-3 to TRBJ1-1; D remains unclear. The CDR3 contains 11 residues. V gave up 6 bases and J gave up 7 bases, with 9 bases separating them. Germline V gene sequence: CDR1 ENHRY, CDR2 SYGVKD. In DNA, the CDR3 is TGTGCCATCAGAGAAGGGTATGAAGCTTTCTTT. This translates into CAIREGYEAFF.

The chain couples TRBV7-8 to TRBJ2-7; D is unclear. This CDR3 is 14 amino acids long. Per germline, CDR1 SGHVS and CDR2 FQNEAQ. Trimming removed 0 bases at V and 3 bases at J, with 9 bases between. CDR3 protein: CASSLADKNYEQYF. The CDR3, as DNA: TGTGCCAGCAGCTTAGCCGACAAGAACTACGAGCAGTACTTC.

The gene calls are TRBV30 and TRBJ1-1; no firm D call. CDR1 and CDR2 (germline): GTSNPN, SVGIG (reference sequence). This CDR3 contains 16 residues. Trimming removed 0 bases from V and 0 bases from J, with 14 bases in between. This CDR3 is CAWSVPAVNVNTEAFF. Here the CDR3 DNA reads TGTGCCTGGAGTGTGCCGGCAGTTAATGTGAACACTGAAGCTTTCTTT.

J is TRBJ2-7 and V is TRBV7-9; 7 bases match TRBD1. This CDR3 spans 13 amino acids. Looked up from germline, CDR1 is SEHNR and CDR2 is FQNEAQ (reference sequence). V trimming: 5 bases; J trimming: 2 bases; junction bases outside the gene matches: 3. Written as DNA, the CDR3 is TGTGCCAGCAGCCCGGGACAGACCTACGAGCAGTACTTC. It encodes CASSPGQTYEQYF.

V and J are TRBV29-1 and TRBJ2-3; D call uncertain. CDR3 length: 13 amino acids. Germline V CDR1 and CDR2: SQVTM, ANQGSEA. The V and J ends lost 3 bases and 2 bases respectively, with 9 bases between them. CDR3 in DNA: TGCAGCGTTGACCTCGGCACCACAGATACGCAGTATTTT. Its protein product is CSVDLGTTDTQYF.

J is TRBJ2-5 and V is TRBV6-1; 7 positions agree with TRBD2. Looked up from germline, CDR1 is MNHNS and CDR2 is SASEGT. The CDR3 covers 13 residues. Trimming removed 4 bases from V and 4 bases from J; junction bases left unmatched: 3. The CDR3 sequence: CASSVREAETQYF. The CDR3 coding sequence is TGTGCCAGCAGTGTTCGGGAGGCAGAGACCCAGTACTTC.

This chain links TRBV7-2 with TRBJ1-1; perhaps TRBD1 as D (5 bases). This CDR3 is built from 13 residues. The V end lost 5 bases, the J end lost 1 base, and 8 bases lay between the germline ends. Per the germline V gene, CDR1 is SGHTA and CDR2 is FQGNSA. The CDR3: CASSATANTEAFF. Here the CDR3 DNA reads TGTGCCAGCAGCGCGACAGCGAACACTGAAGCTTTCTTT.

The chain combines TRBV15 with TRBJ2-3, with D uncertain. The germline V and J ends were trimmed by 0 bases and 0 bases, with 7 bases remaining between them. Germline-derived CDR1 and CDR2 are LNHNV and YYDKDF (reference sequence). This CDR3 has 15 residues. The CDR3 sequence is CATSRERVSTDTQYF. The CDR3 DNA reads TGTGCCACCAGCAGAGAACGGGTTAGCACAGATACGCAGTATTTT.

The chain recombines TRBV7-2 with TRBJ1-5, with TRBD1 matching 9 bases. CDR1 and CDR2 (germline): SGHTA, FQGNSA. CDR3 length: 16 amino acids. The J segment lost 6 bases and the V segment lost 0 bases, leaving 6 bases of the junction unmatched. CDR3 sequence reads: CASSLAGTGTAQPQHF. As DNA, the CDR3 is TGTGCCAGCAGCTTAGCTGGGACAGGGACGGCTCAGCCCCAGCATTTT.

This CDR3 is CASSQRFLRNEQFF. CDR3 nucleotides: TGCGCCAGCAGCCAAAGGTTCTTGAGGAATGAGCAGTTCTTC. This chain uses TRBV4-3 with TRBJ2-1; no clear D gene. Trimming stripped 2 bases from V and 7 bases from J, with 12 bases between. There are 14 residues in the CDR3. Germline V gene data show CDR1 as LGHNA and CDR2 as YSLEER.

This clone was recorded a few times. This sequence joins TRBV10-3 and TRBJ1-3; D is uncertain. Germline V gene sequence: CDR1 ENHRY, CDR2 SYGVKD. The CDR3 totals 13 residues. Deletions cut 6 bases from V and 4 bases from J, with 10 bases between. This CDR3 is CAIRVESGNTIYF. The CDR3 DNA follows: TGTGCCATCAGGGTCGAGTCAGGAAACACCATATATTTT.

This clone was seen just once. The rearrangement uses TRBV5-1 and TRBJ2-5; D not certain. Trimming pared 1 base from V and 5 bases from J, leaving 6 bases between. Germline values: CDR1 SGHRS, CDR2 YFSETQ. The CDR3 totals 12 residues. CDR3 coding DNA: TGCGCCAGCAGCTTGACGGGCGAGACCCAGTACTTC. Protein sequence: CASSLTGETQYF.

The V call is TRBV27, the J call TRBJ2-7, with D possibly matching TRBD2 (7 bases). Trimming took 4 bases from V and 7 from J, leaving 26 bases between them. CDR3 length equals 17 residues. Germline assignment: CDR1 MNHEY and CDR2 SMNVEV (reference sequence). The CDR3 DNA reads TGTGCCAGCAGTTCCGGGGGGCGCTCACGGTTTTCGGGAGAGCAGTACTTC. Translated: CASSSGGRSRFSGEQYF.

The chain carries TRBV5-4 and TRBJ2-1, with D perhaps TRBD1 or TRBD2 (5 bases each). From germline, CDR1 is SGHNT and CDR2 YYREEE (reference sequence). This CDR3 spans 16 amino acids. V lost 4 bases and J 8 bases, leaving 22 bases between the germline ends. The CDR3 is CASSVDPGPSGHEQFF. DNA of the CDR3: TGTGCCAGCAGCGTAGACCCGGGACCATCGGGGCATGAGCAGTTCTTC.

Comments on this clone: The same CDR3 can be traced to other DNA sequences in this sample. V gene TRBV9 combines with J gene TRBJ2-3, with 9 bases fitting TRBD2. The CDR3 contains 15 residues. After removal of 2 bases from V and 5 bases from J, the junction contained 6 bases not matched to a gene. Germline CDR1 is SGDLS and CDR2 is YYNGEE. CDR3 protein: CASSVAGGPVDTQYF. The DNA of the CDR3 is TGTGCCAGCAGCGTGGCGGGAGGGCCTGTAGATACGCAGTATTTT.

J is TRBJ2-1 and V is TRBV19; D remains ambiguous. Trimming cost V 1 base and J 5 bases, with 3 bases left between them. The CDR3 totals 12 residues. Germline V gene sequence: CDR1 LNHDA, CDR2 SQIVND (reference sequence). CDR3 region: CASSIGNNEQFF. The CDR3 DNA is TGTGCCAGTAGTATAGGGAACAATGAGCAGTTCTTC.

CDR3 sequence: CASSLRSVQGTSTDTQYF. Written as DNA, the CDR3 is TGCGCCAGCAGTCTTCGCTCGGTCCAGGGGACCAGCACAGATACGCAGTATTTT. The chain recombines TRBV23-1 with TRBJ2-3, with a possible D match to TRBD1 (6 bases). TRBV23-1 carries the ORF label, with uncertain function. V dropped 4 bases and J dropped 0 bases, with 20 bases sitting between them. The length of the CDR3 is 18 residues.

CDR3 protein: CATSTERNSYNEQFF. CDR3 DNA: TGTGCCACCAGCACCGAGCGTAACTCCTACAATGAGCAGTTCTTC. The chain employs TRBV15 and TRBJ2-1, with D unclear. With 4 bases removed from V and 0 bases from J, the gap between germline ends came to 10 bases. From germline, CDR1 is LNHNV and CDR2 YYDKDF (reference sequence). This CDR3 is built from 15 residues.

The chain carries TRBV18 and TRBJ2-1; D might be TRBD1 or TRBD2, each matching 5 bases. V lost 8 bases and J lost 1, with 12 bases in between. This CDR3 spans 14 amino acids. CDR1 KGHSH and CDR2 LQKENI come from the germline V gene. In DNA, the CDR3 is TGTGCCAGCACTGGGGCGGGTTCCTACAATGAGCAGTTCTTC. It codes for CASTGAGSYNEQFF.